The 23 T cell receptor beta chains in this list originate from one sample, sequenced in a study of cytomegalovirus exposure and HLA in healthy donors listed by TCRdb under 2017. Libraries were prepared through the immunoSEQ multiplex PCR assay. A mixture of 60 forward primers for TCR Vbeta segments and 13 reverse primers for TCR Jbeta segments was used in the multiplex PCR. Held by TCRdb, this immuneACCESS table contains in-frame sequences only and omits some clones. Under half of the omission traces to an unresolved V gene where checked; the cause of the rest is unknown. For this sample the table gives approximately 160,000 clones, of which 70% to 80% were detected only once. The ten most abundant clones make up roughly 9.7% of the sample. The sequenced sample consisted of PBMCs. These receptors came from a man aged 18 to 30 in good health and CMV-seropositive.

The chain carries TRBV28 and TRBJ1-3, with 7 bases that match TRBD1. V lost 7 bases, J lost 2 bases, and 8 bases stayed unmatched. CDR1 MDHEN and CDR2 SYDVKM come from the germline V gene. This CDR3 is 15 amino acids long. The DNA for the CDR3 is TGTGCCAGCATATCGGCAGGGGGAGCTGGAAACACCATATATTTT. Translation gives CASISAGGAGNTIYF.

The chain joins TRBV4-1 to TRBJ2-5; the D gene is possibly TRBD2 (6 bases). The V end lost 3 bases, the J end lost 3 bases, and 17 bases lay between the germline ends. CDR1 and CDR2 from the germline V gene are MGHRA and YSYEKL. CDR3 size: 16 residues. The CDR3 nucleotides are TGCGCCAGCAGCCATCCAGCCCGGGGGAGAGAAGAGACCCAGTACTTC. Translation: CASSHPARGREETQYF.

Points on this clone: The CDR3 does not close with the conserved phenylalanine or tryptophan, likely indicating a read error. It is unclear where the CDR3 begins or ends on the DNA, so no DNA is shown, and the CDR3 is as TCRdb lists it. This chain uses TRBV20-1 with TRBJ2-3; no DNA check was done on the table's D call, TRBD1. From germline, CDR1 is DFQATT and CDR2 SNEGSKA (reference sequence). The CDR3 length is 8 residues, termini included. CDR3: CSRLTRQG.

The chain uses TRBV11-2 and TRBJ2-2; a weak D match, TRBD1 (8 bases). This CDR3 is 16 amino acids long. Trimming removed 5 bases at V and 3 bases at J, with 16 bases between. Germline CDR1 is SGHAT and CDR2 is FQNNGV. CDR3 DNA sequence: TGTGCCAGCAGCATCGGACAGGGAGGGGACACCGGGGAGCTGTTTTTT. Translating it yields CASSIGQGGDTGELFF.

The CDR3 loop reads CASSWGTSGKTDTQYF. CDR3 in DNA: TGTGCCAGCAGCTGGGGGACTAGCGGGAAGACAGATACGCAGTATTTT. The J gene is TRBJ2-3, the V gene TRBV5-8; 13 nucleotides match TRBD2. V gave up 3 bases and J gave up 3 bases; unmatched junction bases: 4. From germline, CDR1 is SGHTS and CDR2 YDEGEE. This CDR3 comprises 16 residues.

V usage is TRBV19 and J usage is TRBJ2-7; a weak D match, TRBD2 (7 bases). V lost 3 bases to trimming and J lost 3 bases, with 15 bases between them. The length of the CDR3 is 15 residues. The germline CDR1 and CDR2 sequences are LNHDA and SQIVND (reference sequence). The CDR3 protein is CASSMGKGGLYEQYF. The CDR3 DNA is TGTGCCAGTAGTATGGGCAAGGGGGGGCTCTACGAGCAGTACTTC.

The V call is TRBV2, the J call TRBJ1-5; 8 bases line up with TRBD1. CDR1 and CDR2 from the germline V gene are SNHLY and FYNNEI. V lost 6 bases and J lost 4; bases outside the gene matches: 2. The CDR3 is 13 amino acids. CDR3 sequence (DNA): TGTGCCAGCAGGAGACAGGGGAATCAGCCCCAGCATTTT. This codes for CASRRQGNQPQHF.

V is TRBV11-2 and J is TRBJ2-5, with 9 bases fitting TRBD1. The ends lost 6 bases at V and 5 bases at J; junction bases unmatched: 7. The germline V gene has CDR1 SGHAT and CDR2 FQNNGV. The CDR3 consists of 14 residues. CDR3 coding DNA: TGTGCCAGCAGGTACGGACAGGGGTTGGAGACCCAGTACTTC. Amino acid sequence: CASRYGQGLETQYF. Looking up the rest from reference TRBV11-2 and TRBJ2-5 gives the full variable domain: EAGVAQSPRYKIIEKRQSVAFWCNPISGHATLYWYQQILGQGPKLLIQFQNNGVVDDSQLPKDRFSAERLKGVDSTLKIQPAKLEDSAVYLCASRYGQGLETQYFGPGTRLLVL.

This chain joins TRBV5-1 and TRBJ2-4; TRBD2 agrees at 8 bases. The CDR3 has 16 residues. The junction had 5 bases not matched to a gene; V was cut back by 0 bases and J by 3 bases. CDR1 is SGHRS and CDR2 is YFSETQ in the germline V gene. CDR3 residues: CASSLARGADKNIQYF. The CDR3 nucleotides read TGCGCCAGCAGCTTGGCGCGGGGGGCAGACAAAAACATTCAGTACTTC. Looking up the rest from reference TRBV5-1 and TRBJ2-4 gives the full variable domain: KAGVTQTPRYLIKTRGQQVTLSCSPISGHRSVSWYQQTPGQGLQFLFEYFSETQRNKGNFPGRFSGRQFSNSRSEMNVSTLELGDSALYLCASSLARGADKNIQYFGAGTRLSVL.

This chain links TRBV19 with TRBJ2-1; the D gene is possibly TRBD2 (7 bases). Looked up from germline, CDR1 is LNHDA and CDR2 is SQIVND (reference sequence). V was clipped by 2 bases and J by 9 bases, with 17 bases between them. The CDR3 length is 15 residues. The CDR3 protein is CASSISGGAGSEQFF. In nucleotides, the CDR3 is TGTGCCAGTAGTATATCTGGGGGGGCGGGATCTGAGCAGTTCTTC. Using reference TRBV19 and TRBJ2-1 for the parts outside the CDR3, the full variable domain is DGGITQSPKYLFRKEGQNVTLSCEQNLNHDAMYWYRQDPGQGLRLIYYSQIVNDFQKGDIAEGYSVSREKKESFPLTVTSAQKNPTAFYLCASSISGGAGSEQFFGPGTRLTVL.

V gene TRBV6-5 combines with J gene TRBJ1-4; 8 bases match TRBD1. CDR1 is MNHEY, CDR2 SVGAGI, per germline. This CDR3 has 14 residues. V shed 4 bases, J shed 9 bases, and the junction held 7 bases outside the gene matches. CDR3: CASSSPGQDKKLFF. CDR3 sequence (DNA): TGTGCCAGCAGTTCACCGGGACAGGATAAAAAACTGTTTTTT.

V is TRBV19 and J is TRBJ2-1; 14 nucleotides agree with TRBD2. J was trimmed by 2 bases and V by 7 bases; bases with no gene match: 13. This CDR3 spans 19 amino acids. Germline-derived CDR1 and CDR2 are LNHDA and SQIVND (reference sequence). The CDR3: CASTSPGTSGGSTYNEQFF. The DNA of the CDR3 is TGTGCCAGTACCTCCCCCGGGACTAGCGGGGGAAGTACCTACAATGAGCAGTTCTTC.

This sequence joins TRBV28 and TRBJ1-2; TRBD1 aligns across 8 bases. Germline V gives CDR1 MDHEN, CDR2 SYDVKM. Losses at the gene ends were 8 bases for V and 4 bases for J; bases not matched to a gene: 9. This CDR3 has 14 amino acids. For the CDR3, the DNA is TGTGCCAGCGTTACAACAGGGGGGGGCTATGGCTACACCTTC. This sequence encodes CASVTTGGGYGYTF.

This chain connects TRBV7-2 to TRBJ1-2; TRBD1 aligns across 11 bases. The trim removed 5 bases at V and 4 bases at J, leaving 6 bases unmatched. The CDR3 spans 15 residues. From germline, CDR1 is SGHTA and CDR2 FQGNSA. CDR3 coding DNA: TGTGCCAGCAGCGAGACGGGACAGGGGGGCTATGGCTACACCTTC. Its translation is CASSETGQGGYGYTF.

The chain employs TRBV7-9 and TRBJ2-3; D gene unclear. From germline, CDR1 is SEHNR and CDR2 FQNEAQ (reference sequence). The CDR3 consists of 13 residues. Between the trimmed V and J ends, which lost 6 bases and 2 bases, there was a span of 9 bases. CDR3 nucleotide sequence: TGTGCCAGCAGGTCAGCGCCCACAGATACGCAGTATTTT. Residues: CASRSAPTDTQYF.

The chain is built from TRBV7-8 and TRBJ2-3, with 13 bases fitting TRBD2. The CDR3 is 18 residues long. The V gene's germline CDR1 is SGHVS and CDR2 FQNEAQ. V lost 4 bases to trimming and J lost 6 bases; unmatched junction nucleotides: 13. In DNA form, the CDR3 reads TGTGCCAGCAGCTATACCGAAAGACTAGCGGGGGGCCAGGATACGCAGTATTTT. This gives the protein CASSYTERLAGGQDTQYF.

The V call is TRBV4-2, the J call TRBJ1-4, with TRBD1 identical over 7 bases. J was trimmed by 8 bases and V by 0 bases; bases with no gene match: 6. The CDR3 has 15 residues. Germline V gene data show CDR1 as LGHNA and CDR2 as YNFKEQ. The CDR3, as DNA: TGTGCCAGCAGCCAAGATCTCAGGGGGGAGGAAAAACTGTTTTTT. Its protein is CASSQDLRGEEKLFF.

This clone was seen only a few times. V gene TRBV7-6 combines with J gene TRBJ2-2, with D uncertain. Trimming removed 4 bases at V and 3 bases at J, with 3 bases between. The CDR3 is 12 amino acids. The germline V gene has CDR1 SGHVS and CDR2 FNYEAQ. DNA of the CDR3: TGTGCCAGCAGCTCATACACCGGGGAGCTGTTTTTT. Translation: CASSSYTGELFF. Using reference TRBV7-6 and TRBJ2-2 for the parts outside the CDR3, the full variable domain is GAGVSQSPRYKVTKRGQDVALRCDPISGHVSLYWYRQALGQGPEFLTYFNYEAQQDKSGLPNDRFSAERPEGSISTLTIQRTEQRDSAMYRCASSSYTGELFFGEGSRLTVL.

The chain combines TRBV5-1 with TRBJ2-7; 10 nucleotides match TRBD1. J lost 2 bases, V lost 4 bases, and 6 bases had no gene match. The CDR3 covers 15 residues. Per the germline V gene, CDR1 is SGHRS and CDR2 is YFSETQ. CDR3: CASSDGQGETYEQYF. DNA for the CDR3: TGCGCCAGCAGCGACGGACAGGGGGAAACCTACGAGCAGTACTTC.

Only one count was recorded for this clone. The chain combines TRBV6-1 with TRBJ2-5; D is unresolved. Germline CDR1 is MNHNS and CDR2 is SASEGT. The CDR3 runs to 13 residues. V was pared by 1 base and J by 5 bases, with 8 bases between. The CDR3 DNA follows: TGTGCCAGCAGTGAAGTATCTCAGGAGACCCAGTACTTC. Residues: CASSEVSQETQYF.

In regard to this clone: Within the sample, other DNA sequences also encode this same CDR3. The chain links TRBV5-1 to TRBJ1-1; possible D gene TRBD1, 5 bases. CDR3 length equals 15 residues. Trimming cost V 4 bases and J 0 bases, with 13 bases left between them. Germline assignment: CDR1 SGHRS and CDR2 YFSETQ. The CDR3 protein is CASSLGRVVNTEAFF. CDR3 coding DNA: TGCGCCAGCAGCCTGGGGCGGGTCGTGAACACTGAAGCTTTCTTT.

V and J are TRBV19 and TRBJ1-1, with 9 bases identical to TRBD1. Germline CDR1 LNHDA, CDR2 SQIVND (reference sequence). J lost 0 bases, V lost 0 bases, and 5 bases had no gene match. The CDR3 has 17 residues. DNA for the CDR3: TGTGCCAGTAGTATAGATGGGGGACAGGGCGTGAACACTGAAGCTTTCTTT. This translates into CASSIDGGQGVNTEAFF.

In its sample, this clone is medium-sized. This sequence joins TRBV6-1 and TRBJ1-1; a weak D match, TRBD1 (5 bases). Trimming left V 5 bases short and J 4 bases short, with 14 bases between. CDR3 length equals 14 residues. Germline CDR1 reads MNHNS; CDR2 reads SASEGT. This CDR3 reads CASSLGGAVTEAFF. The CDR3 DNA reads as TGTGCCAGCAGTCTAGGAGGGGCGGTCACTGAAGCTTTCTTT.